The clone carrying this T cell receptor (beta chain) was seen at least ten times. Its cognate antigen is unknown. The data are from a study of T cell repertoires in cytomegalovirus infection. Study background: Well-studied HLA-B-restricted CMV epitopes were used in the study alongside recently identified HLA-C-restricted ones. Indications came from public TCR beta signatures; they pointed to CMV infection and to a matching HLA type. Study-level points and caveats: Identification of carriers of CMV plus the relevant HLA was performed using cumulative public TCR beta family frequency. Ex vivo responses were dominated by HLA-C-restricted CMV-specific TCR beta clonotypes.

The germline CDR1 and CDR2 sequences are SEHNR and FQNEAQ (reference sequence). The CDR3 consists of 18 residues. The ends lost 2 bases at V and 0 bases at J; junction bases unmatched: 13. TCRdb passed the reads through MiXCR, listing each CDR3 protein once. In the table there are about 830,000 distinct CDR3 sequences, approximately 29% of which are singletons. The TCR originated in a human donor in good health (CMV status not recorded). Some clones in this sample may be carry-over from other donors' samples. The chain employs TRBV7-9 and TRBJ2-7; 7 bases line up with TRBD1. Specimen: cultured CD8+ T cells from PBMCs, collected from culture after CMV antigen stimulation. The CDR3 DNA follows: TGTGCCAGCAGCTTACCCCGCATTGGGGACAGACCCTCCTACGAGCAGTACTTC. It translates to CASSLPRIGDRPSYEQYF.